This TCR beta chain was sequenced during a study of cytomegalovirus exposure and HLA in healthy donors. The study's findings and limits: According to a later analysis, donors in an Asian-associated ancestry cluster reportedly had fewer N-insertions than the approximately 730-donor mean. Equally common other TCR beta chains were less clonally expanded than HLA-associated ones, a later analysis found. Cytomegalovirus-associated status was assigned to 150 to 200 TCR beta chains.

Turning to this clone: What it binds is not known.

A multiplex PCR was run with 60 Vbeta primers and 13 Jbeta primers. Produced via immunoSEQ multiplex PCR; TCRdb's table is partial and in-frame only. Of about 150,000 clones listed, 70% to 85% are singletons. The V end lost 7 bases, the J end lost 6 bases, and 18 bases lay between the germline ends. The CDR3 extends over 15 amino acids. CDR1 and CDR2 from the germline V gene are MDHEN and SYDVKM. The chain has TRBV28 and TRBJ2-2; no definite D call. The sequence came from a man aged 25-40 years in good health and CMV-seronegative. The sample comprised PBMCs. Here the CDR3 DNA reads TGTGCCAGCACCCACACTCGGGTGGAGCCCGGGGAGCTGTTTTTT. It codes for CASTHTRVEPGELFF.